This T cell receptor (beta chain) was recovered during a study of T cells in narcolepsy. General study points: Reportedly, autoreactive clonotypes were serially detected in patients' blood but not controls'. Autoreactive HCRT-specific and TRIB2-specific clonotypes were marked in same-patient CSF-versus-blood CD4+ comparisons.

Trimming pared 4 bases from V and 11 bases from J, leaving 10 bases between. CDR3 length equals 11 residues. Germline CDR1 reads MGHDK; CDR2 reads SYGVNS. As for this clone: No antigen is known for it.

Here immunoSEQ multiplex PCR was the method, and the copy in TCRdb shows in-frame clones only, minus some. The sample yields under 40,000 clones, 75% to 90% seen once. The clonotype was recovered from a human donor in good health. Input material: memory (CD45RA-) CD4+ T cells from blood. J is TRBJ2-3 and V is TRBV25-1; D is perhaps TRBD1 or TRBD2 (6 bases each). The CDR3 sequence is CASSGGGWQYF. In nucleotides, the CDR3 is TGTGCCAGCAGTGGAGGGGGGTGGCAGTATTTT.